This T cell receptor beta chain was recorded in a study of blood T cell repertoires in COVID-19. Study-level information: Researchers got acute and convalescent COVID-19 samples from the United States, Italy and Spain. PBMCs, B-cell-depleted T cells, or T cells provided the cDNA or gDNA that made up the material.

Authors' processing steps: By means of reference gene primer amplification, nucleated cell counts were estimated. Method: immunoSEQ multiplex PCR; TCRdb's copy keeps in-frame clones and lacks some. V and J calls and clone size follow that table, whereas D and trimming were derived from the DNA. In the table there are roughly 70,000 clones, more than 75% of which are singletons. The junction had 8 bases not matched to a gene; V was cut back by 0 bases and J by 5 bases. Looked up from germline, CDR1 is MGHRA and CDR2 is YSYEKL. The CDR3 contains 16 residues. This TCR was recovered from a human donor in a cohort sampled during active COVID-19. The sequenced sample consisted of peripheral blood. The V and J genes are TRBV4-1 and TRBJ2-3; 7 nucleotides align to TRBD2. CDR3 residues: CASSQERASGRDTQYF. The CDR3, as DNA: TGCGCCAGCAGCCAAGAGAGGGCTAGCGGTAGAGATACGCAGTATTTT.